This T cell receptor beta chain was recorded in a study of T cell responses to AZD1222 COVID-19 vaccine. Remarks on this clone: Its specificity is unknown.

TCRdb keeps only in-frame clones here, not all; method: immunoSEQ multiplex PCR. The sample has about 140,000 clones, 80% to 95% seen once; the top ten hold roughly 3.9%. General study points: The repertoires were collected only after the peak T cell response. At study baseline, merely roughly 6 AZD1222 recipients were seropositive. Donor demographics were predominantly white British with a female majority; clonal diversity may be underestimated. Following two doses of AZD1222, Spike-specific TCR breadth and depth rose.

Looked up from germline, CDR1 is SEHNR and CDR2 is FQNEAQ (reference sequence). The CDR3 is made up of 13 amino acids. Trimming stripped 5 bases from V and 5 bases from J, with 9 bases between. The source was peripheral blood, collected 28 days after the second AZD1222 dose. This sequence was found in an adult who received the AZD1222 COVID-19 vaccine. The V gene is TRBV7-9, the J gene TRBJ1-4; possible D gene TRBD1, 5 bases. The CDR3 loop reads CASSRGVNEKLFF. The CDR3 bases are TGTGCCAGCAGCCGGGGGGTCAATGAAAAACTGTTTTTT.